This T cell receptor beta chain is drawn from a study of monozygotic twins with inflammatory bowel disease. Blood was collected, roughly 2.4 ml per donor. After re-calling the 5' RACE reads, TCRdb lists one entry per CDR3 protein, DNA absent. The specimen's table records approximately 400,000 distinct CDR3 sequences. Points from the study as a whole: The existence of one strong signal or clonotype linked to IBD lacked support. It was observed that concordant and discordant twins did not differ in repertoire similarity, possibly given limited power.

Germline V CDR1 and CDR2: SGHDT, YYEEEE. The CDR3 loop spans 14 amino acids. With respect to this clonotype: Its cognate antigen is unknown.

The sample was blood. The source of this sequence is a human donor with ulcerative colitis or Crohn's disease, or a healthy co-twin of an affected twin (not recorded which). The chain has TRBV5-6 and TRBJ2-2; TCRdb's D gene call, TRBD1, goes unchecked for lack of DNA. The CDR3 sequence is CASSFTGEVGELFF.